This entry lists 6 T cell receptor beta chains sequenced from one sample in a study of blood T cell repertoires in COVID-19. This table comes from immunoSEQ multiplex PCR, and its TCRdb copy is limited to in-frame clones, with some not included. Counted here are 140,000 to 150,000 clones, 85% to 90% occurring once; the ten biggest clones make up 11%. Sequencing was carried out using PBMCs or T cells enriched from blood (not recorded which). The receptors come from a man aged 55 to 70 who had recovered from COVID-19.

The chain employs TRBV7-9 and TRBJ1-6; a possible D gene is TRBD1 (5 bases). This CDR3 contains 12 residues. Trimming took 1 base from V and 14 from J, leaving 9 bases between them. CDR1 is SEHNR, CDR2 FQNEAQ, per germline (reference sequence). CDR3 DNA: TGTGCCAGCAGCTTAGTCGAGGACACCCTCCACTTT. It codes for CASSLVEDTLHF.

The chain has TRBV7-9 and TRBJ1-1; D ambiguous. The ends were cut back, 5 bases at V and 1 base at J, with 11 bases in the middle. The CDR3 is made up of 14 amino acids. CDR1 is SEHNR and CDR2 is FQNEAQ in the germline V gene (reference sequence). CDR3 region: CASSPQAGNTEAFF. The CDR3 region has the DNA TGTGCCAGCAGCCCCCAGGCGGGGAACACTGAAGCTTTCTTT.

The CDR3 region is CASSLPGLAYEQYF. The CDR3 DNA reads TGTGCCAGCAGTTTACCGGGACTAGCATACGAGCAGTACTTC. The V call is TRBV28, the J call TRBJ2-7, with TRBD2 identical over 9 bases. The CDR3 length is 14 residues. V trimming: 2 bases; J trimming: 4 bases; junction bases outside the gene matches: 3. Germline CDR1 MDHEN, CDR2 SYDVKM.

In DNA form, the CDR3 reads TGTGCCAGCAGCTTAGGGGACAGTAGAAATGAAAAACTGTTTTTT. It specifies CASSLGDSRNEKLFF. The chain recombines TRBV7-9 with TRBJ1-4; 7 bases align to TRBD1. Germline-derived CDR1 and CDR2 are SEHNR and FQNEAQ (reference sequence). V trimming: 1 base; J trimming: 5 bases; junction bases outside the gene matches: 4. This CDR3 region has 15 residues. Based on the CDR3 plus reference TRBV7-9 and TRBJ1-4, the full variable domain is DTGVSQNPRHKITKRGQNVTFRCDPISEHNRLYWYRQTLGQGPEFLTYFQNEAQLEKSRLLSDRFSAERPKGSFSTLEIQRTEQGDSAMYLCASSLGDSRNEKLFFGSGTQLSVL.

The genes are TRBV5-1 and TRBJ2-7, with D tentatively TRBD2 (7 bases). V was trimmed by 2 bases and J by 5 bases, leaving 11 bases between them. The CDR3 consists of 13 residues. Germline CDR1 reads SGHRS; CDR2 reads YFSETQ. DNA of the CDR3: TGCGCCAGCAGCTTAGCGGGGACAAACGAGCAGTACTTC. Its translation: CASSLAGTNEQYF.

This chain joins TRBV19 and TRBJ1-5; TRBD1 matches at 7 bases. With 3 bases clipped from V and 6 bases from J, the junction kept 8 bases outside the gene matches. CDR1 is LNHDA and CDR2 is SQIVND in the germline V gene (reference sequence). CDR3 length: 15 amino acids. DNA of the CDR3: TGTGCCAGTAGTATGGCGGGAGGGGGCGTTCAGCCCCAGCATTTT. It yields the protein CASSMAGGGVQPQHF.